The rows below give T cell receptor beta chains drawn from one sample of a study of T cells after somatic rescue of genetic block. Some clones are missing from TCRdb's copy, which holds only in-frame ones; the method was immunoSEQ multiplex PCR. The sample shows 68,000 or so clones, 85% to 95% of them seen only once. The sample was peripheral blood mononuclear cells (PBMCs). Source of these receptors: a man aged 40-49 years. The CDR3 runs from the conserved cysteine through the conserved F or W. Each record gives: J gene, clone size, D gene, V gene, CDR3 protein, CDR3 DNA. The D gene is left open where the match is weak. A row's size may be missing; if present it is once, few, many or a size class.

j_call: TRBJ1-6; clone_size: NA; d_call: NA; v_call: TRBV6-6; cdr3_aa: CASSYSADNRNSPLHF; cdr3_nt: TGTGCCAGCAGTTACTCCGCGGACAACAGAAATTCGCCCCTCCACTTT
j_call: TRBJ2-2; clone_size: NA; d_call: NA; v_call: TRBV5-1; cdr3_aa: CASSPGSYTGELFF; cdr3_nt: TGCGCCAGCAGTCCTGGGAGTTACACCGGGGAGCTGTTTTTT
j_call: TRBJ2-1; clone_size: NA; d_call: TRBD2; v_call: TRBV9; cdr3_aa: CASSYSGRQAYNEQFF; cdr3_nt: TGTGCCAGCAGCTATAGCGGGAGACAGGCCTACAATGAGCAGTTCTTC
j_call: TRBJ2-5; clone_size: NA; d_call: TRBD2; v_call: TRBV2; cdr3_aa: CASSANSGGAGLETQYF; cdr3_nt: TGTGCCAGCAGTGCCAATAGCGGGGGGGCCGGGTTAGAGACCCAGTACTTC
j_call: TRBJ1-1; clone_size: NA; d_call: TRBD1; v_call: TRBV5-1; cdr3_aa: CASSSQPDRVTEAFF; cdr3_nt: TGCGCCAGCAGTTCCCAACCCGACAGGGTCACTGAAGCTTTCTTT
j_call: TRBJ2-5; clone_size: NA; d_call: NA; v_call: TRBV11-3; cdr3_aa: CASSLSGTETQYF; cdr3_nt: TGTGCCAGCAGCTTGTCAGGGACAGAGACCCAGTACTTC
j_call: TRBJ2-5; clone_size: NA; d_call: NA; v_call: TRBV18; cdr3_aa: CASSPLTIETQYF; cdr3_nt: TGTGCCAGCTCACCCCTAACCATAGAGACCCAGTACTTC
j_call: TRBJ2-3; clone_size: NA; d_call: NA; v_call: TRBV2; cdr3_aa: CASSPLASTDTQYF; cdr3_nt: TGTGCCAGCAGCCCCCTCGCTAGCACAGATACGCAGTATTTT
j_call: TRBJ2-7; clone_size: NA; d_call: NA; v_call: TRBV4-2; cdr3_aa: CASSQARGPYEQYF; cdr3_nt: TGTGCCAGCAGCCAAGCGAGAGGGCCCTACGAGCAGTACTTC
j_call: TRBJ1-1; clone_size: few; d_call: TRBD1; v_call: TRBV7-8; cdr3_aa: CASSLRDRGSNTEAFF; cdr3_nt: TGTGCCAGCAGCTTACGGGACAGGGGGTCGAACACTGAAGCTTTCTTT
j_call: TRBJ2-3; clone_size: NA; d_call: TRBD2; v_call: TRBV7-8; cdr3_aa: CASSSLAGGTDTQYF; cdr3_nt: TGTGCCAGCAGCTCCCTAGCGGGGGGCACAGATACGCAGTATTTT
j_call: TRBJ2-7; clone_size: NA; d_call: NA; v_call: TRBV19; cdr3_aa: CASSLNQGYEQYF; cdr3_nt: TGTGCCAGTAGTCTTAACCAGGGGTACGAGCAGTACTTC
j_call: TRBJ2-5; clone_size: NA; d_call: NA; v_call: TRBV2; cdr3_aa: CASRRDLGETQYF; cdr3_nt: TGTGCCAGCAGGAGGGACCTAGGGGAGACCCAGTACTTC
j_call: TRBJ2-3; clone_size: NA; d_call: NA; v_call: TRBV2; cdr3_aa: CASRRGTSTDTQYF; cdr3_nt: TGTGCCAGCAGGAGGGGAACTAGCACAGATACGCAGTATTTT
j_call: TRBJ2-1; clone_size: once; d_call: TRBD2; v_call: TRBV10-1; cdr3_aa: CASSEGLAGYNEQFF; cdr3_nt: TGCGCCAGCAGTGAAGGTCTAGCGGGATACAATGAGCAGTTCTTC
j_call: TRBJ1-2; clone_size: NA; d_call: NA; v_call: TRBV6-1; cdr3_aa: CASSEVQGLYGYTF; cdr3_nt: TGTGCCAGCAGTGAAGTTCAGGGACTCTATGGCTACACCTTC
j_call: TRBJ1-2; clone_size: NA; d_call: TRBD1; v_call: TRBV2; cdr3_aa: CASRGLGTERNYGYTF; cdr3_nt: TGTGCCAGCAGAGGCCTCGGGACAGAGCGCAACTATGGCTACACCTTC
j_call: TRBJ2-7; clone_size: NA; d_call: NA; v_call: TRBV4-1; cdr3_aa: CASQETAGRGYEQYF; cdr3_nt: TGCGCCAGCCAAGAGACGGCGGGGCGAGGTTACGAGCAGTACTTC